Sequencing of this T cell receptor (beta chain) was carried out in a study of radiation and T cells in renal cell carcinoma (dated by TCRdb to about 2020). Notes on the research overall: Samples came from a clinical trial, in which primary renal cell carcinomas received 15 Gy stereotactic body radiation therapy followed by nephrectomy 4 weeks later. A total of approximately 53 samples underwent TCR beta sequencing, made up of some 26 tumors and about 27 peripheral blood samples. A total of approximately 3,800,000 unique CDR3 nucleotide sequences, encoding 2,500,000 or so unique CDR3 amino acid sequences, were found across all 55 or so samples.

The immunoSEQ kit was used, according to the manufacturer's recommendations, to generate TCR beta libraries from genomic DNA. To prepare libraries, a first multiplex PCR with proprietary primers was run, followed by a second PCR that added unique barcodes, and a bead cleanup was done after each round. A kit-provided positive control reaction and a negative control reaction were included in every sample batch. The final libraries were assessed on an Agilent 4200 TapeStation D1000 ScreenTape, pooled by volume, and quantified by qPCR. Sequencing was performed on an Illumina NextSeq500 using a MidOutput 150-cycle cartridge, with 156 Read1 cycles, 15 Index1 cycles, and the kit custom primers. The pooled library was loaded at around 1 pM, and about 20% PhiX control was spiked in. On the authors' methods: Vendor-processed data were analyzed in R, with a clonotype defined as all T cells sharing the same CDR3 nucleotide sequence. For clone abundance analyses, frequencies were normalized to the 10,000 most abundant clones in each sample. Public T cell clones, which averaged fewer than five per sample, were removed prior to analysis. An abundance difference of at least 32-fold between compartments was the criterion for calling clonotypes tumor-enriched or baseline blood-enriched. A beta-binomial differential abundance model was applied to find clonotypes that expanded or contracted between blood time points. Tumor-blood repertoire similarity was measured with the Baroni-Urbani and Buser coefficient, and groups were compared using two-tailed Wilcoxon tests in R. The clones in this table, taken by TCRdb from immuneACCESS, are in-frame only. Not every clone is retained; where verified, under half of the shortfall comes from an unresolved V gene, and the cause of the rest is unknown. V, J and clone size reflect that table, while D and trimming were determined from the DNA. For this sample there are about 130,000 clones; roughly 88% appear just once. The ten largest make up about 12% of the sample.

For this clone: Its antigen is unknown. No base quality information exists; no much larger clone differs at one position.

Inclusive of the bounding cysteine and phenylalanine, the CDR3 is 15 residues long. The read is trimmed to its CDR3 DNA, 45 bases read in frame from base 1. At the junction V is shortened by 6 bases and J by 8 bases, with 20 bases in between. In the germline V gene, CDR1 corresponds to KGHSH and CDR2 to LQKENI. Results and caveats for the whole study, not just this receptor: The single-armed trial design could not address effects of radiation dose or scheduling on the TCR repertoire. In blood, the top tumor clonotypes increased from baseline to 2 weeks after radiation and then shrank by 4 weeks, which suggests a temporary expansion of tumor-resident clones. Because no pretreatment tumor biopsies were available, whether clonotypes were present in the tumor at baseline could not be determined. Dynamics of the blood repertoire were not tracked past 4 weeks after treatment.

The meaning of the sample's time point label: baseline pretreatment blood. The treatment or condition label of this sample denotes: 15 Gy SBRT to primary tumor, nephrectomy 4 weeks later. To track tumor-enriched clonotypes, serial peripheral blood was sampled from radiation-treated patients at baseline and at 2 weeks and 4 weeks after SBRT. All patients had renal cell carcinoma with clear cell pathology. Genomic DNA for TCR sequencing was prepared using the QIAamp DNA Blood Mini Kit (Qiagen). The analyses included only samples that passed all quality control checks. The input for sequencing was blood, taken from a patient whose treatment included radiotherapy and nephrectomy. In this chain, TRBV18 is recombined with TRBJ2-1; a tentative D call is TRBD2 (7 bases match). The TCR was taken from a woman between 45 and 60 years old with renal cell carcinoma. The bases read TGTGCCAGCTCTCAACGGGGGGTCAAGGGGGATGAGCAGTTCTTC. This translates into CASSQRGVKGDEQFF.